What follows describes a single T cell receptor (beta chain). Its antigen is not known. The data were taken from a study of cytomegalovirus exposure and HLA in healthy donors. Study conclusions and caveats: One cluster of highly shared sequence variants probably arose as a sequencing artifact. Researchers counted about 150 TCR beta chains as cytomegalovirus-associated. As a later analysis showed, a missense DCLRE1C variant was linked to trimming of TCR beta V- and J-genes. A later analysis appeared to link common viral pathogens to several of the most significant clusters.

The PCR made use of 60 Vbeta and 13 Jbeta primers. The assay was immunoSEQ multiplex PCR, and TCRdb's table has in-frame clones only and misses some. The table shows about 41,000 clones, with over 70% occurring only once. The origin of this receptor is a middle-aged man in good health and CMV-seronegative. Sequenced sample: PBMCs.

This CDR3 is CASSLKRGETQYF. CDR3 coding DNA: TGCGCCAGCAGCTTGAAGCGCGGAGAGACCCAGTACTTC. V and J are TRBV5-1 and TRBJ2-5; D is unclear. Trimming removed 1 base from V and 4 bases from J, with 8 bases in between. From germline, CDR1 is SGHRS and CDR2 YFSETQ. This CDR3 spans 13 amino acids.